This T cell receptor (beta chain) was documented in a study of T-cell reconstitution after alpha-beta-depleted transplantation in children. Overall study results and limits: The main origin of T-cell counts and diversity one year after transplant was newly produced T cells.

The CDR3 sequence is 19 residues long. The V and J ends lost 2 bases and 4 bases, in that order; junction bases with no gene match: 13. The germline gives CDR1 LNHNV, CDR2 YYDKDF (reference sequence). This clonotype has only a few counts. What it binds is not known. Unique molecular identifiers featured in how the TCRbeta library was prepared. TCRdb used MiXCR to reprocess the PCR reads, holding one entry per CDR3 protein. The table records 600,000 to 700,000 distinct CDR3 sequences, 13% of them present only once. This clonotype originated in a girl aged 2-10 years with congenital amegakaryocytic thrombocytopenia, due to receive a stem cell transplant. V is TRBV15 and J is TRBJ2-1; 11 bases match TRBD2. The specimen was PBMCs, collected before TCRalphabeta/CD19-depleted stem cell transplant. CDR3 DNA: TGTGCCACCAGCAGACCCGTCTCCAGACTAGCGGGAAGTTACAATGAGCAGTTCTTC. Amino acids: CATSRPVSRLAGSYNEQFF.